One TCR beta chain is described in this entry. This sample was included in a study of shared clonotypes between healthy human individuals. Genomic DNA of each subset was evenly split across several immunoSEQ plates. Method: immunoSEQ multiplex PCR; TCRdb's copy keeps in-frame clones and lacks some. This sample has 490,000 or so clones, with 70% to 80% found just once. Germline CDR1 MDHEN, CDR2 SYDVKM. This CDR3 contains 13 residues. V was pared by 6 bases and J by 9 bases, with 15 bases between. The sample was PBMCs. The V gene is TRBV28, the J gene TRBJ2-1; possibly TRBD1 for D (6 bases). The receptor was derived from a woman aged 40 to 55 in good health. Some clones in this sample may be carry-over from other donors' samples. This CDR3 is CASRPRGRGEQFF. In nucleotides, the CDR3 is TGTGCCAGCAGACCCAGGGGAAGAGGTGAGCAGTTCTTC. Full variable domain (outside the CDR3, taken from reference TRBV28 and TRBJ2-1): DVKVTQSSRYLVKRTGEKVFLECVQDMDHENMFWYRQDPGLGLRLIYFSYDVKMKEKGDIPEGYSVSREKKERFSLILESASTNQTSMYLCASRPRGRGEQFFGPGTRLTVL.